The 5 T cell receptor beta chains in this list originate from one sample, sequenced in a study of blood T cell repertoires in COVID-19 (dated by TCRdb to 2018 to 2020). Libraries were constructed by the immunoSEQ multiplex PCR assay. TCRdb's version of the immuneACCESS table is confined to in-frame rearrangements and falls short of the full clone set. An unresolved V gene accounts for under half of the shortfall where checked; the remainder is of unknown origin. In all, the sample holds around 270,000 clones, and roughly 91% of those were seen once. The top ten constitute around 4.4% of the sample. What was sequenced was peripheral blood. These receptors were obtained from a man aged 35 to 55 with acute or convalescent COVID-19.

This chain links TRBV5-8 with TRBJ2-5; TRBD1 agrees at 7 bases. The V gene end was trimmed by 4 bases and the J gene end by 1 base; junction bases not matched to a gene: 4. This CDR3 is built from 14 residues. The germline V gene has CDR1 SGHTS and CDR2 YDEGEE. The CDR3 here is CASSRGQIQETQYF. CDR3 bases: TGTGCCAGCAGCCGGGGACAGATCCAAGAGACCCAGTACTTC.

CDR3 coding DNA: TGTGCCAGCAGCTTATACAGGGGGCTCGAGCAGTACTTC. Protein product: CASSLYRGLEQYF. The rearrangement uses TRBV7-2 and TRBJ2-7, with 9 bases aligning to TRBD1. There are 13 residues in the CDR3. Germline V gene lookup returns CDR1 SGHTA and CDR2 FQGNSA. Trimming cost V 2 bases and J 6 bases; bases outside gene matches: 2.

The chain employs TRBV9 and TRBJ2-2, with D possibly being TRBD1 (9 bases). From germline, CDR1 is SGDLS and CDR2 YYNGEE. V was cut by 4 bases and J by 4 bases, with 17 bases left in between. The CDR3 extends over 16 amino acids. Here the CDR3 DNA reads TGTGCCAGCAGCCGGGGGGGACAGGGAGTCACCGGGGAGCTGTTTTTT. This sequence encodes CASSRGGQGVTGELFF.

The chain recombines TRBV7-3 with TRBJ2-7; D not resolved. The CDR3 contains 14 residues. Germline V gives CDR1 SGHTA, CDR2 FQGTGA. Trimming took 0 bases from V and 6 from J, leaving 12 bases between them. The CDR3, as DNA: TGTGCCAGCAGCTTAACCGGCAGTTCGGGCGAGCAGTACTTC. Its translation is CASSLTGSSGEQYF.

J is TRBJ2-7 and V is TRBV11-2; TRBD1 agrees at 8 bases. V lost 0 bases to trimming and J lost 4 bases; unmatched junction nucleotides: 14. Germline V CDR1 and CDR2: SGHAT, FQNNGV. There are 18 residues in the CDR3. The CDR3: CASSLELQGDPTRYEQYF. The CDR3 nucleotides are TGTGCCAGCAGCTTAGAACTACAGGGGGACCCTACGAGGTACGAGCAGTACTTC.